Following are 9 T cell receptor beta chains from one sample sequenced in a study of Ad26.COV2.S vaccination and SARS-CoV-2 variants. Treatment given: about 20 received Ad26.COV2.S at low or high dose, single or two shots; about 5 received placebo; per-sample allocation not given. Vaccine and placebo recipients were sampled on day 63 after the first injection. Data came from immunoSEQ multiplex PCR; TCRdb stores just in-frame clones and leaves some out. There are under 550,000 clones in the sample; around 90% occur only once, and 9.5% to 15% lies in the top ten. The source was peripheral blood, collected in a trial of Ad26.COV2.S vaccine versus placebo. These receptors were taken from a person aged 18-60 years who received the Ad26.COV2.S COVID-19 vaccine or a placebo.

CDR3 nucleotides: TGCAGCGTTGGGGGACGGAACACCGGGGAGCTGTTTTTT. This codes for CSVGGRNTGELFF. The chain couples TRBV29-1 to TRBJ2-2; the D gene could be TRBD1 or TRBD2 (5 bases each). The CDR3 sequence is 13 residues long. V dropped 4 bases and J dropped 1 base, with 7 bases sitting between them. Germline lookup yields CDR1 SQVTM and CDR2 ANQGSEA.

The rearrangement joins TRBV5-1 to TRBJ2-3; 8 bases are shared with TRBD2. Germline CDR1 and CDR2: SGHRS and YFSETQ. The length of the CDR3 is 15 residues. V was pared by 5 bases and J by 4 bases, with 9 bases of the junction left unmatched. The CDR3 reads CASREGGRRPDTQYF. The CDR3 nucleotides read TGCGCCAGCAGGGAAGGCGGGAGGCGGCCAGATACGCAGTATTTT. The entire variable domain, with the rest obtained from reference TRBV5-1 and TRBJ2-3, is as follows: KAGVTQTPRYLIKTRGQQVTLSCSPISGHRSVSWYQQTPGQGLQFLFEYFSETQRNKGNFPGRFSGRQFSNSRSEMNVSTLELGDSALYLCASREGGRRPDTQYFGPGTRLTVL.

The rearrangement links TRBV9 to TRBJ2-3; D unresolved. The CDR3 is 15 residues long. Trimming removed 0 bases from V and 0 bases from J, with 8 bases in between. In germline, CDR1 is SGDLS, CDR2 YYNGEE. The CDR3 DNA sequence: TGTGCCAGCAGCGTAGAAGGGTCTAGCACAGATACGCAGTATTTT. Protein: CASSVEGSSTDTQYF.

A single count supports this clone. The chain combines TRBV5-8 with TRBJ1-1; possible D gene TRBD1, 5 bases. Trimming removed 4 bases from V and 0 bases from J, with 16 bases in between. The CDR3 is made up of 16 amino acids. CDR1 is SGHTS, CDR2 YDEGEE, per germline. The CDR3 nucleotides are TGTGCCAGCAGCCAGGGACTTACCCCAATGAACACTGAAGCTTTCTTT. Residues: CASSQGLTPMNTEAFF.

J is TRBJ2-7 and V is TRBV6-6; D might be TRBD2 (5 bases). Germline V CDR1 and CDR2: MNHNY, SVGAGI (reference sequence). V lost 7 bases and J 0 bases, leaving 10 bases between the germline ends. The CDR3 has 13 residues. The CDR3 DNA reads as TGTGCCAGCAACCCGGGGTCCTCCTACGAGCAGTACTTC. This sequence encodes CASNPGSSYEQYF.

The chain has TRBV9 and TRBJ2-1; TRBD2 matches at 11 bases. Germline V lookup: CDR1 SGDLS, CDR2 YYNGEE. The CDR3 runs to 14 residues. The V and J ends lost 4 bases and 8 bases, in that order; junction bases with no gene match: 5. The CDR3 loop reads CASSRGLAGHEQFF. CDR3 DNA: TGTGCCAGCAGCCGAGGACTAGCGGGCCATGAGCAGTTCTTC.

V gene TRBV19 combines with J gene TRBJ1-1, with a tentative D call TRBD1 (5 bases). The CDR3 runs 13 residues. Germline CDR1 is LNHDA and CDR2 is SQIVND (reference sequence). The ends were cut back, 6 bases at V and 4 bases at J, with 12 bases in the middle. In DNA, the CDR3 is TGTGCCAGTAGGGACACACCTAGCACTGAAGCTTTCTTT. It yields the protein CASRDTPSTEAFF.

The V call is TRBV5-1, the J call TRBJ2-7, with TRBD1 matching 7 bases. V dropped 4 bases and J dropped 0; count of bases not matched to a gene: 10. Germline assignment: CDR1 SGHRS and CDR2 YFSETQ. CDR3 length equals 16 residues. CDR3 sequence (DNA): TGCGCCAGCAGCCACCCCGACAGGGTAACCTCCTACGAGCAGTACTTC. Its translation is CASSHPDRVTSYEQYF.

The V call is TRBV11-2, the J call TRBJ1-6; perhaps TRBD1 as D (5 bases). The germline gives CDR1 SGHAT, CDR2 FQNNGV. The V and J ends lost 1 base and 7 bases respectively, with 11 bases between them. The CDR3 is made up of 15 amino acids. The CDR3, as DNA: TGTGCCAGCAGCTTAGCCGCCCAGGGAAATTCACCCCTCCACTTT. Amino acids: CASSLAAQGNSPLHF.